This T cell receptor (beta chain) is from a study of shared clonotypes between healthy human individuals. With respect to this clone: What it recognizes is unknown.

Regarding the study as a whole: Generation of non-shared clonotypes was less probable than generation of clonotypes shared by all four donors. Genetic and exposure-history diversity was limited by the few donors.

Terminally differentiated effector memory CD45RA+ cells were excluded by CCR7 positive selection of CD45RO-negative cells. Sequenced by immunoSEQ multiplex PCR; TCRdb stores in-frame clones only, minus some. The sample carries millions of clones, just under 95% recorded once. Specimen: naive CD8+ T cells sorted from blood. This clonotype was sampled from a man between 18 and 29 years old in good health.

DNA of the CDR3: TGTGCCTGGAGCACAGACAGGGTCTCGGTGTGGACTGAAGCTTTCTTT. Residues: CAWSTDRVSVWTEAFF. The chain combines TRBV30 with TRBJ1-1; TRBD1 matches 7 bases. J lost 5 bases, V lost 3 bases, and 15 bases had no gene match. Per the germline V gene, CDR1 is GTSNPN and CDR2 is SVGIG (reference sequence). This CDR3 comprises 16 residues.